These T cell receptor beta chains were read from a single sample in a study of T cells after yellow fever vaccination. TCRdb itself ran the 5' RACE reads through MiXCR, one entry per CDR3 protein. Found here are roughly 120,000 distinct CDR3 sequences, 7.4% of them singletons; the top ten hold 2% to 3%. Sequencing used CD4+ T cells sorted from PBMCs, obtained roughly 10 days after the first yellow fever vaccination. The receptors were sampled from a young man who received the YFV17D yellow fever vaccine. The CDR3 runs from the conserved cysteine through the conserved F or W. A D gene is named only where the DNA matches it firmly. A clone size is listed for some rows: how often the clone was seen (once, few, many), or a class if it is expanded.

cdr3_nt: TGTGCCAGCTCTCCCACAGATACGCAGTATTTT
cdr3_aa: CASSPTDTQYF
d_call: -
j_call: TRBJ2-3
clone_size: many
v_call: TRBV18

cdr3_nt: TGTGCCAGCTCACCAAACAGGGGAGGTTCGGAGACCCAGTACTTC
cdr3_aa: CASSPNRGGSETQYF
d_call: -
j_call: TRBJ2-5
clone_size: many
v_call: TRBV18

cdr3_nt: TGTGCCAGCAGCTTGGTCAGGGACAGATCGGGGGAGACCCAGTACTTC
cdr3_aa: CASSLVRDRSGETQYF
d_call: TRBD1
j_call: TRBJ2-5
clone_size: few
v_call: TRBV5-4

cdr3_nt: TGCGCCAGCAGCTTGGCCCAGGGAAATAACTATGGCTACACCTTC
cdr3_aa: CASSLAQGNNYGYTF
d_call: -
j_call: TRBJ1-2
clone_size: many
v_call: TRBV5-1

cdr3_nt: TGTGCCAGCAGCGTATGGGACGACGGCACAGATACGCAGTATTTT
cdr3_aa: CASSVWDDGTDTQYF
d_call: -
j_call: TRBJ2-3
clone_size: -
v_call: TRBV9

cdr3_nt: TGTGCCAGCCGCCGGGACACGGGAGCAGATACGCAGTATTTT
cdr3_aa: CASRRDTGADTQYF
d_call: -
j_call: TRBJ2-3
clone_size: many
v_call: TRBV12-3/TRBV12-4

cdr3_nt: TGCGCCAGCAGCTCCAACGCTCAGGATACGCAGTATTTT
cdr3_aa: CASSSNAQDTQYF
d_call: -
j_call: TRBJ2-3
clone_size: many
v_call: TRBV5-1

cdr3_nt: TGTGCCAGCTCACCCGCAGGGGAATACAATCAGCCCCAGCATTTT
cdr3_aa: CASSPAGEYNQPQHF
d_call: -
j_call: TRBJ1-5
clone_size: -
v_call: TRBV18

cdr3_nt: TGCGCCAGCAGCTTGGCCGGGGGTCTCTCCTACAATGAGCAGTTCTTC
cdr3_aa: CASSLAGGLSYNEQFF
d_call: -
j_call: TRBJ2-1
clone_size: few
v_call: TRBV5-1

cdr3_nt: TGTGCCTTGCAGGAAACGGTGACCGGGGAGCTGTTTTTT
cdr3_aa: CALQETVTGELFF
d_call: -
j_call: TRBJ2-2
clone_size: many
v_call: TRBV12-3/TRBV12-4

cdr3_nt: TGCAGTGCTTTCCCACGGACAGGAAGTGAAAAACTGTTTTTT
cdr3_aa: CSAFPRTGSEKLFF
d_call: TRBD1
j_call: TRBJ1-4
clone_size: many
v_call: TRBV20-1

cdr3_nt: TGCGCCAGCAGCGAGGGTGCGGTCCAGGGGAATGGCTACACCTTC
cdr3_aa: CASSEGAVQGNGYTF
d_call: -
j_call: TRBJ1-2
clone_size: -
v_call: TRBV5-1

cdr3_nt: TGCAGCGTTGAAGGGACTAGCTCGTCAGTCATGGATACGCAGTATTTT
cdr3_aa: CSVEGTSSSVMDTQYF
d_call: TRBD2
j_call: TRBJ2-3
clone_size: many
v_call: TRBV29-1

cdr3_nt: TGTGCCAGCAGCTTAACAAAGGGTGAAGGCTACACCTTC
cdr3_aa: CASSLTKGEGYTF
d_call: -
j_call: TRBJ1-2
clone_size: many
v_call: TRBV7-3

cdr3_nt: TGTGCCAGCAGCCAAGATCGGGACAGGGGTTACAATGAGCAGTTCTTC
cdr3_aa: CASSQDRDRGYNEQFF
d_call: TRBD1
j_call: TRBJ2-1
clone_size: many
v_call: TRBV4-2